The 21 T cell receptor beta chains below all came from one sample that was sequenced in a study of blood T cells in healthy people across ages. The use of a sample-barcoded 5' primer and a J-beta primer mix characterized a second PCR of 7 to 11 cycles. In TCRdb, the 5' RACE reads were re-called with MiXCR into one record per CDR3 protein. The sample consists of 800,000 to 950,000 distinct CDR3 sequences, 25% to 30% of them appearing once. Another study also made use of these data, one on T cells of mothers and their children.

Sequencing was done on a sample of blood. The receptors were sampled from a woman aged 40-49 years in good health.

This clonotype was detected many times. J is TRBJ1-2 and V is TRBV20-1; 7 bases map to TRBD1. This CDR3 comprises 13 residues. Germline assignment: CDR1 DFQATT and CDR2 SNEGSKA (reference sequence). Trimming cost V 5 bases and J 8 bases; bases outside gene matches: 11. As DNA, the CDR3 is TGCAGTGCTTCGGGCAGGGGGTTAAGGGGCTACACCTTC. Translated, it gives CSASGRGLRGYTF.

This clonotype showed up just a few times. CDR3 sequence: CSVHVRQGSGNYGYTF. The CDR3 DNA sequence: TGCAGCGTTCACGTAAGACAGGGATCGGGAAACTATGGCTACACCTTC. This sequence joins TRBV29-1 and TRBJ1-2, with TRBD1 matching 7 bases. V shed 5 bases and J 2 bases; nucleotides not matched to a gene: 14. The CDR3 consists of 16 residues. Per the germline V gene, CDR1 is SQVTM and CDR2 is ANQGSEA.

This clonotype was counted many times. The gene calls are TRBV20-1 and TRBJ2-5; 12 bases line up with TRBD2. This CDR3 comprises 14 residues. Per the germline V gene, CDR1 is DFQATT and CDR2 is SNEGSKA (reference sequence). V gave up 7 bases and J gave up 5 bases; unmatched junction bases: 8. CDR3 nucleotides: TGCAGTGTGTCAAGGACTAGCGGGGAGGAGACCCAGTACTTC. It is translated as CSVSRTSGEETQYF.

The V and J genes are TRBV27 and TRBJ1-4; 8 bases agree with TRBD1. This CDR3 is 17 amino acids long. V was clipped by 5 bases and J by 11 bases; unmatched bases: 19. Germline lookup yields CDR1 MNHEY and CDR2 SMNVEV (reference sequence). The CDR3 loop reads CASSLEPAGTGMGKLFF. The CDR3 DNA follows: TGTGCCAGCAGTCTTGAACCGGCGGGGACAGGCATGGGGAAACTGTTTTTT.

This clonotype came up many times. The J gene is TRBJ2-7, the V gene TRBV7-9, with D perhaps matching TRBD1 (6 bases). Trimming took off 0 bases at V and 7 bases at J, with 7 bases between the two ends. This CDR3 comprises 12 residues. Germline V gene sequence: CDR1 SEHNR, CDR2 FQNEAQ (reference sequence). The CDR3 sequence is CASSLAQGEQYF. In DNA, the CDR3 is TGTGCCAGCAGCTTAGCGCAGGGGGAGCAGTACTTC.

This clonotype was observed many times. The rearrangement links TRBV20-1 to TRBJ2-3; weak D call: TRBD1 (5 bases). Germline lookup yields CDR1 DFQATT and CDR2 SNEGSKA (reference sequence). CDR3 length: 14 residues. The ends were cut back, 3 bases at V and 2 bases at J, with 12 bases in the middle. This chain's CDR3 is CSARGRGVTDTQYF. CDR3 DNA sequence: TGCAGTGCTAGGGGTAGGGGCGTCACAGATACGCAGTATTTT.

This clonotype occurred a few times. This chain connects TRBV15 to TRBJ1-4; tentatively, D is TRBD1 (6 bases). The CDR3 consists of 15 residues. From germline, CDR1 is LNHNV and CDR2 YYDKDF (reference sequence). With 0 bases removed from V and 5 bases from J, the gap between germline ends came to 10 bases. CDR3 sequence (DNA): TGTGCCACCAGCAGAGACTACAGGGAGAATGAAAAACTGTTTTTT. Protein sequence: CATSRDYRENEKLFF.

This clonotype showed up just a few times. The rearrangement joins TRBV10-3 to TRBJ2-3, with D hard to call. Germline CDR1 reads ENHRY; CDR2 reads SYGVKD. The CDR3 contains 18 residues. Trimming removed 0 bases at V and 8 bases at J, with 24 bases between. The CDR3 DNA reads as TGTGCCATCAGTGAGTCGTTGGTAGGGCTACCCGGGCGTGGTACGCAGTATTTT. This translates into CAISESLVGLPGRGTQYF.

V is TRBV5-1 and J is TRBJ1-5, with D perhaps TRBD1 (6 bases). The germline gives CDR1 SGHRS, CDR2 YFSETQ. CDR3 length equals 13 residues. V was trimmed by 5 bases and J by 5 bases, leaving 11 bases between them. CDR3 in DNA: TGCGCCAGCAGACAGGACAGTTATCAGCCCCAGCATTTT. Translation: CASRQDSYQPQHF.

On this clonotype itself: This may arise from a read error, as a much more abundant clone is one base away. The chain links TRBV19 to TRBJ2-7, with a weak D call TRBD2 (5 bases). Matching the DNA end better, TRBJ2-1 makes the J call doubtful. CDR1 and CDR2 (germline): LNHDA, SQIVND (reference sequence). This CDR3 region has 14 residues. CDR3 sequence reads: CASSRTSTYNEQFF. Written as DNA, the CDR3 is TGTGCCAGTAGTAGGACTTCGACCTACAATGAGCAGTTCTTC.

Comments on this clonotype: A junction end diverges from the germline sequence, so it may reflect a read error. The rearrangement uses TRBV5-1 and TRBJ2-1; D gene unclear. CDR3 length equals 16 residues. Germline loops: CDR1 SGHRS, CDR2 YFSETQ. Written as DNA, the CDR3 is TGCGCCAGCAGCTTGGTGTCTGTGTCCTCCCACAATGAGCAGTTCTTC. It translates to CASSLVSVSSHNEQFF.

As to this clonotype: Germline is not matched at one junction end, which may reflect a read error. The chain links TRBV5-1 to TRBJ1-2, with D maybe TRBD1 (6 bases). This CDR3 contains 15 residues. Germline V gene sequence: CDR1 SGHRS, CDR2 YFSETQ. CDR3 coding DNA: TGCGCCAGCAGCTTTCGGCTGGGGGCTAACTATGGTTACACCTTC. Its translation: CASSFRLGANYGYTF.

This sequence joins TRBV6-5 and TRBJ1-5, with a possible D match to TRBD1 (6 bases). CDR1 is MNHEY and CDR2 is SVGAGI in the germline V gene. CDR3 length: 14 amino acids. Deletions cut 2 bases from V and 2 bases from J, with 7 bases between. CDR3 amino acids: CASSYNRGNQPQHF. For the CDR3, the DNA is TGTGCCAGCAGTTACAACAGGGGCAATCAGCCCCAGCATTTT.

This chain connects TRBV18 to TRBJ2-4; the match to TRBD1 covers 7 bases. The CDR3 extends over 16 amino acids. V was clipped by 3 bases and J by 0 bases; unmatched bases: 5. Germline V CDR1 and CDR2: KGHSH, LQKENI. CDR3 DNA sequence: TGTGCCAGCTCACCGGGGACAGCTTTAGCCAAAAACATTCAGTACTTC. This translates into CASSPGTALAKNIQYF.

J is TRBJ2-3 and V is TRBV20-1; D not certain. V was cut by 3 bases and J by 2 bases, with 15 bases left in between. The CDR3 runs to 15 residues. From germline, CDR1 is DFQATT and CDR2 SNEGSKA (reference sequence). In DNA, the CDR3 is TGCAGTGCTAGTTCCCCGTCGGGTACCACAGATACGCAGTATTTT. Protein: CSASSPSGTTDTQYF.

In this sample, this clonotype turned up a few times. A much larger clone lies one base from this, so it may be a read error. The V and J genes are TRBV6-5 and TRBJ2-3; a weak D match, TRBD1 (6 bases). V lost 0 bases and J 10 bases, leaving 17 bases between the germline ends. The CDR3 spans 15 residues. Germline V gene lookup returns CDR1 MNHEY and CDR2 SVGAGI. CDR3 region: CASSYSTGALDAQYF. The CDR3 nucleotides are TGTGCCAGCAGTTACTCGACAGGAGCGTTGGATGCGCAGTATTTT.

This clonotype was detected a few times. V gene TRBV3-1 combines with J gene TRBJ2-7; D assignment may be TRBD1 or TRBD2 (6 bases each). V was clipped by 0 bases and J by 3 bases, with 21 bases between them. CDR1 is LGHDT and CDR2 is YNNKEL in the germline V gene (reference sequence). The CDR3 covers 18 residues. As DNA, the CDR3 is TGTGCCAGCAGCCAAGATAGGCCCCTATCGGGGGCAAACTACGAGCAGTACTTC. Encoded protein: CASSQDRPLSGANYEQYF.

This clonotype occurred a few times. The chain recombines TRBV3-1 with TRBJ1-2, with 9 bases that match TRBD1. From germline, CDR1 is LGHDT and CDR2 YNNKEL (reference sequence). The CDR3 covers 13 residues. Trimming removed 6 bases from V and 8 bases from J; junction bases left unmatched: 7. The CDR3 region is CASRDTTGGGYTF. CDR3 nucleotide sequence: TGTGCCAGCAGGGACACGACAGGGGGGGGCTACACCTTC.

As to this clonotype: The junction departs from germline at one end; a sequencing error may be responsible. The CDR3 DNA is TGCAGCGTAGAAGCCGGGACAGAAAGGGACTATGGCTACACCTTC. This translates into CSVEAGTERDYGYTF. The V gene is TRBV29-1, the J gene TRBJ1-2, with 7 positions matching TRBD1. This CDR3 has 15 amino acids. Germline CDR1 is SQVTM and CDR2 is ANQGSEA.

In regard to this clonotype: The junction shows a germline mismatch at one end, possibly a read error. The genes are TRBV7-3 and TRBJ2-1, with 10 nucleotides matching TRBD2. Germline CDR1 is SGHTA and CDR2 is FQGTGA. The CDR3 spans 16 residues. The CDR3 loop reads CSSSLSPSGGNNEQFF. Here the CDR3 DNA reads TGCTCCAGCAGCTTAAGTCCTAGCGGGGGAAACAATGAGCAGTTCTTC.

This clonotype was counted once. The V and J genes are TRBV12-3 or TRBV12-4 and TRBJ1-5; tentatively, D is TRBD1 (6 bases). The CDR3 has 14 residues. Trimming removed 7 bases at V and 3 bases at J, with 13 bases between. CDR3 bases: TGTGCCAGCACCAGTCAGGGGTTCAATCAGCCCCAGCATTTT. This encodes CASTSQGFNQPQHF.